The clone carrying this TCR beta chain occurred a few times. Its specificity is unknown. Then a second PCR, running about 6 to 12 cycles, was carried out with a sample-barcoded 5' primer and a J-beta primer mix. From the 5' RACE reads, TCRdb called clonotypes with MiXCR, one entry per CDR3 protein. The top ten clones hold about 18% of a sample with about 570,000 distinct CDR3 sequences, 27% of them seen once. These data belong to a study of blood T cells in healthy people across ages. Study-wide findings and caveats: Changes seen in expanded clonotypes were possibly confounded by donor CMV status left unknown.

Roughly 10 milliliters of peripheral blood were drawn from each donor. Isolation yielded PBMCs, at least 7 million per sample, in every case. Extraction yielded at least 6 micrograms of total RNA per sample. The CDR3 length is 17 residues. Germline CDR1 SGDLS, CDR2 YYNGEE. The ends lost 4 bases at V and 4 bases at J; junction bases unmatched: 14. The receptor's source is a woman between 70 and 85 years old in good health. The sample comprised blood. This chain links TRBV9 with TRBJ2-5; TRBD1 matches at 9 bases. CDR3: CASSLGPGTGRIETQYF. The DNA for the CDR3 is TGTGCCAGCAGCCTAGGGCCCGGGACAGGGAGAATAGAGACCCAGTACTTC.